This TCR beta chain was sequenced in a study of shared clonotypes between healthy human individuals. Study summary: The plates for each donor numbered three CD4 naive, three CD4 memory, two CD8 naive and one CD8 memory. Study-wide results and caveats: Some clonotypes were shared by all four sorted-subset donors, while others were not shared. The non-shared ones had lower generation probabilities than the shared ones. Shared across a few donors were around 5% of the naive CD4 clonotypes.

Only CD45RO-negative cells positively selected for CCR7 counted as naive CD8 cells, so terminally differentiated effector memory CD45RA+ cells were excluded. Adult Caucasians living in Nashville, Tennessee made up all of the donors. About this clone: Its antigen is not identified.

Clones were sequenced by immunoSEQ multiplex PCR, and TCRdb holds only the in-frame ones, with some missing. The table lists some 2.1 million clones, around 93% of them singletons, with under 2% in the top ten. Germline V lookup: CDR1 LNHDA, CDR2 SQIVND (reference sequence). Trimming took off 3 bases at V and 8 bases at J, with 13 bases between the two ends. There are 13 residues in the CDR3. This sequence originates from a man between 18 and 29 years old in good health. Some clones in this sample may be carry-over from other donors' samples. Sequencing used naive CD8+ T cells from PBMCs. The chain is built from TRBV19 and TRBJ1-2; unclear D gene. CDR3 sequence: CASSIRVSEGYTF. The CDR3 DNA sequence: TGTGCCAGTAGTATCCGCGTGAGTGAAGGCTACACCTTC.